The T cell receptor beta chain under discussion was sequenced for a study of cytomegalovirus exposure and HLA in healthy donors. The CDR3 totals 17 residues. Germline assignment: CDR1 LNHDA and CDR2 SQIVND (reference sequence). With V trimmed by 5 bases and J by 7 bases, 10 bases remained unmatched. Some clones are missing from TCRdb's copy, which holds only in-frame ones; the method was immunoSEQ multiplex PCR. The sample holds about 98,000 clones, around nine tenths seen once. This TCR was recovered from a woman in her 30s in good health and CMV-seronegative. Sequencing used PBMCs. The rearrangement uses TRBV19 and TRBJ2-1; 14 bases fit TRBD2. The CDR3 nucleotides are TGTGCCAGTAGTGATCCGGGACTAGCGGGAGCTAAGAATGAGCAGTTCTTC. This gives the protein CASSDPGLAGAKNEQFF.